This entry concerns a single T cell receptor (beta chain). This record belongs to a study of blood T cell repertoires in COVID-19. Looking at the study overall: Nucleic acid was either cDNA or gDNA, and it came from T cells, B-cell-depleted T cells, or PBMCs.

Authors' analysis steps: Counts of nucleated cells, estimated from reference gene primer amplification, were obtained. Produced via immunoSEQ multiplex PCR; TCRdb's table is partial and in-frame only. V and J calls and clone size follow that table, whereas D and trimming were derived from the DNA. The table has more than 60,000 clones, approximately 92% seen once. This clonotype was obtained from a human donor in a cohort sampled during active COVID-19. Sequencing was carried out using peripheral blood.

The CDR3 bases are TGTGCCAGCAGCGGGGGGGGTACACTCGGAAATGAGCAGTTCTTC. It specifies CASSGGGTLGNEQFF. The chain joins TRBV4-2 to TRBJ2-1; TRBD2 matches 7 bases. Trimming cost V 5 bases and J 7 bases; bases outside gene matches: 11. Germline V lookup: CDR1 LGHNA, CDR2 YNFKEQ. The CDR3 covers 15 residues.